Listed below are T cell receptor beta chains from one sample, sequenced in a study of radiotherapy plus CTLA-4 blockade in lung cancer. Sequenced by immunoSEQ multiplex PCR; TCRdb stores in-frame clones only, minus some. This table has about 85,000 clones, approximately 83% appearing once. Material: peripheral blood, obtained from a patient treated with radiotherapy plus ipilimumab. The receptor source for this set is a human donor with non-small cell lung cancer who had a partial response to radiotherapy plus ipilimumab. Each CDR3 is given with its conserved first and last residue. The order of the fields is CDR3 length, clone size, J gene, D gene, V gene, CDR3 protein, CDR3 DNA. The D gene is left open where the match is weak. Expanded clones get a size class; other rows say once, few or many, or leave the size out.

15 . TRBJ1-1 . TRBV18 CASSPAQTGPTEAFF TGTGCCAGCTCACCTGCCCAGACAGGTCCAACTGAAGCTTTCTTT
13 . TRBJ1-1 . TRBV6-1 CASSQAANTEAFF TGTGCCAGCAGCCAGGCAGCGAACACTGAAGCTTTCTTT
16 . TRBJ1-5 . TRBV5-6 CASSLSWGVSNQPQHF TGTGCCAGCAGCTTGAGTTGGGGGGTGAGCAATCAGCCCCAGCATTTT
15 . TRBJ1-1 TRBD1 TRBV5-1 CASSDPSTGVAEAFF TGCGCCAGCAGCGACCCCTCGACAGGGGTGGCTGAAGCTTTCTTT
15 . TRBJ2-7 . TRBV7-2 CASSLSAARFSEQYF TGTGCCAGCAGCCTCTCCGCGGCGAGATTCTCCGAGCAGTACTTC
14 . TRBJ2-3 . TRBV11-3 CASRRGTSTDTQYF TGTGCCAGCCGCCGTGGGACTTCCACAGATACGCAGTATTTT
16 once TRBJ1-1 TRBD1 TRBV7-2 CASSKVGAGGNTEAFF TGTGCCAGCAGCAAAGTGGGGGCAGGGGGCAACACTGAAGCTTTCTTT
14 . TRBJ2-1 TRBD2 TRBV19 CASGLAGNPVGQFF TGTGCCAGCGGACTAGCGGGGAACCCGGTAGGGCAGTTCTTC
11 . TRBJ2-5 . TRBV29-1 CSVDLLETQYF TGCAGCGTTGATTTATTAGAGACCCAGTACTTC
17 once TRBJ1-3 . TRBV18 CASSPYLAQTHGNTIYF TGTGCCAGCTCACCATATCTGGCTCAAACACACGGAAACACCATATATTTT
13 . TRBJ2-7 . TRBV6-1 CASTDSGSILQYF TGTGCCAGCACCGACAGCGGGTCTATCCTGCAGTACTTC
18 . TRBJ2-3 TRBD2 TRBV7-7 CASSPLASSGGTTDTQYF TGTGCTAGCAGCCCCCTGGCGTCTAGCGGGGGTACCACAGATACGCAGTATTTT
15 . TRBJ1-3 . TRBV30 CAWNTGGNSGNTIYF TGTGCCTGGAACACGGGGGGTAACTCTGGAAACACCATATATTTT
12 . TRBJ1-2 . TRBV21-1 CASSKSAGGYTF TGTGCCAGCAGCAAAAGCGCGGGTGGCTACACCTTC
15 . TRBJ1-2 TRBD1 TRBV4-2 CASSQGRGQLIGYTF TGTGCCAGCAGCCAAGGCAGGGGGCAGCTTATAGGCTACACCTTC
18 . TRBJ2-2 . TRBV7-2 CASSFTPLPGTNTGELFF TGTGCCAGCAGCTTTACCCCCCTCCCGGGAACGAACACCGGGGAGCTGTTTTTT
14 . TRBJ1-2 TRBD1 TRBV6-6 CASSYSTGFHGYTF TGTGCCAGCAGTTACTCGACAGGGTTCCATGGCTACACCTTC
16 once TRBJ2-3 . TRBV5-4 CASSPGDPSLTDTQYF TGTGCCAGCAGCCCAGGGGATCCCTCTCTCACAGATACGCAGTATTTT
16 . TRBJ1-2 TRBD1 TRBV7-3 CASSAYPQGYIDGYTF TGTGCCAGCAGCGCGTACCCACAGGGGTACATCGATGGCTACACCTTC
13 once TRBJ1-1 . TRBV21-1 CPGQALGNTEAFF TGCCCGGGACAGGCCTTAGGAAACACTGAAGCTTTCTTT
14 . TRBJ2-7 TRBD2 TRBV11-2 CASSPSGLAYEQYF TGTGCCAGCAGCCCCTCGGGACTAGCCTACGAGCAGTACTTC
16 few TRBJ1-6 . TRBV7-9 CASSSPPSSYNSPLHF TGTGCCAGCAGCTCCCCTCCGAGCTCCTATAATTCACCCCTCCACTTT
14 . TRBJ2-2 TRBD1 TRBV19 CASSITRQGGELFF TGTGCCAGTAGTATAACTAGACAGGGCGGGGAGCTGTTTTTT
14 . TRBJ2-1 TRBD2 TRBV2 CASSSGGNYNEQFF TGTGCCAGCTCTAGCGGGGGGAACTACAATGAGCAGTTCTTC
15 . TRBJ1-4 TRBD1 TRBV2 CASSTGTVGGEKLFF TGTGCCAGCAGCACGGGGACAGTCGGTGGGGAAAAACTGTTTTTT
19 . TRBJ1-1 TRBD1 TRBV7-6 CASSLVNRGRGGLNTEAFF TGTGCCAGCAGCTTAGTTAACAGGGGGCGCGGGGGGCTGAACACTGAAGCTTTCTTT
14 . TRBJ1-2 . TRBV6-5 CASSYGARGYGYTF TGTGCCAGCAGTTACGGGGCAAGAGGCTATGGCTACACCTTC
15 . TRBJ2-5 . TRBV28 CASSLGGWAGETQYF TGTGCCAGCAGTTTGGGGGGTTGGGCGGGGGAGACCCAGTACTTC
16 . TRBJ1-6 . TRBV6-6 CASIEKDAGPNSPLHF TGTGCCAGCATCGAGAAAGACGCAGGGCCTAATTCACCCCTCCACTTT
15 once TRBJ1-1 . TRBV5-4 CASSLGDRPLTEAFF TGTGCCAGCAGCTTGGGCGACAGACCCTTAACTGAAGCTTTCTTT
13 . TRBJ2-3 . TRBV19 CASSLQSGDTQYF TGTGCCAGTAGTCTGCAATCGGGAGATACGCAGTATTTT
13 . TRBJ1-1 . TRBV6-1 CASIRPAATEAFF TGTGCCAGCATTAGACCGGCGGCCACTGAAGCTTTCTTT
14 . TRBJ2-3 . TRBV7-2 CASSLAGSIDTQYF TGTGCCAGCAGCTTAGCCGGGAGCATCGATACGCAGTATTTT
14 . TRBJ2-7 . TRBV28 CASSSPGVRYEQYF TGTGCCAGCAGTTCCCCGGGGGTACGCTACGAGCAGTACTTC
18 . TRBJ2-1 TRBD2 TRBV27 CASSLVPPLAVTYNEQFF TGTGCCAGCAGTTTAGTCCCCCCGCTAGCGGTCACCTACAATGAGCAGTTCTTC
14 . TRBJ2-1 TRBD2 TRBV7-9 CASSLLGLVNEQFF TGTGCCAGCAGCTTACTGGGACTAGTGAATGAGCAGTTCTTC
13 . TRBJ1-1 TRBD1 TRBV28 CASIRTGNTEAFF TGTGCCAGCATTCGGACAGGGAACACTGAAGCTTTCTTT
14 . TRBJ2-7 TRBD2 TRBV7-6 CASSLESSGYEQYF TGTGCCAGCAGCTTAGAGTCTAGCGGTTACGAGCAGTACTTC
15 . TRBJ1-2 . TRBV19 CASSPQSAPRGGYTF TGTGCCAGTAGTCCCCAAAGCGCCCCGAGAGGTGGCTACACCTTC
16 . TRBJ2-1 TRBD1 TRBV28 CASRETGEISYNEQFF TGTGCCAGCAGGGAGACAGGGGAAATCTCCTACAATGAGCAGTTCTTC
11 . TRBJ2-5 TRBD2 TRBV10-3 CATGTSETQYF TGTGCCACCGGGACTAGCGAGACCCAGTACTTC
15 . TRBJ1-2 TRBD1 TRBV28 CASSPRTGNNYGYTF TGTGCCAGCAGTCCCCGGACAGGGAATAACTATGGCTACACCTTC
13 . TRBJ2-3 . TRBV19 CASNEGSADTQYF TGTGCCAGTAATGAGGGATCTGCAGATACGCAGTATTTT